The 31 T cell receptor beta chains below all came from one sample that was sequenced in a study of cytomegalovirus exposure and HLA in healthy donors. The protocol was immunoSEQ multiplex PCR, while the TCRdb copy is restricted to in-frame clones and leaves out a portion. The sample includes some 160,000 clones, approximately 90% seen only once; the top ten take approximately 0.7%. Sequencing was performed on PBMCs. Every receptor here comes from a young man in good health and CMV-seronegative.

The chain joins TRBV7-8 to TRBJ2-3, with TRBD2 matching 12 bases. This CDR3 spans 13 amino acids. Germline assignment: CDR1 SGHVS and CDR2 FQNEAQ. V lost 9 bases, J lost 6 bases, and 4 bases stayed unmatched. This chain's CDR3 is CASRLAGADTQYF. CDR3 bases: TGTGCCAGTAGACTAGCGGGGGCGGATACGCAGTATTTT.

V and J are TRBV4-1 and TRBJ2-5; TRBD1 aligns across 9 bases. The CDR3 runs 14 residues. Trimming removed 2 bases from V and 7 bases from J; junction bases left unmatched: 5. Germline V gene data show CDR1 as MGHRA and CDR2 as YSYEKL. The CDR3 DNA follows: TGCGCCAGCAGCCAAACAGGGGGCCCGGGGACCCAGTACTTC. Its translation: CASSQTGGPGTQYF.

The CDR3: CASSSWTGAEQFF. CDR3 in DNA: TGTGCCAGCAGCTCCTGGACAGGGGCTGAGCAGTTCTTC. The genes are TRBV9 and TRBJ2-1; 9 bases fit TRBD1. Trimming removed 4 bases from V and 9 bases from J; junction bases left unmatched: 5. The CDR3 totals 13 residues. Germline V lookup: CDR1 SGDLS, CDR2 YYNGEE.

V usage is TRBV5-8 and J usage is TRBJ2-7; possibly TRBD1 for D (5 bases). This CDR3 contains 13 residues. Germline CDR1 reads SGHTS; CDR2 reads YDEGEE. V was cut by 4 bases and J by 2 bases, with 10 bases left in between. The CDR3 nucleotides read TGTGCCAGCAGCCGAGGCAGGGCCTACGAGCAGTACGTC. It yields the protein CASSRGRAYEQYV.

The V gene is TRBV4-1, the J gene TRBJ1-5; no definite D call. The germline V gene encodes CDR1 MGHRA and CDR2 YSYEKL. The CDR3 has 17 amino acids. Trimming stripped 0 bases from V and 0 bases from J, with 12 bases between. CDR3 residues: CASSQERTAHSNQPQHF. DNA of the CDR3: TGCGCCAGCAGCCAAGAGAGAACAGCTCATAGCAATCAGCCCCAGCATTTT.

The CDR3 sequence: CASSISGQGKGYEQYF. CDR3 in DNA: TGTGCCAGTAGTATATCTGGGCAGGGTAAGGGCTACGAGCAGTACTTC. This chain connects TRBV19 to TRBJ2-7, with D tentatively TRBD1 (5 bases). Germline V gene sequence: CDR1 LNHDA, CDR2 SQIVND (reference sequence). The CDR3 has 16 residues. Trimming stripped 2 bases from V and 3 bases from J, with 17 bases between.

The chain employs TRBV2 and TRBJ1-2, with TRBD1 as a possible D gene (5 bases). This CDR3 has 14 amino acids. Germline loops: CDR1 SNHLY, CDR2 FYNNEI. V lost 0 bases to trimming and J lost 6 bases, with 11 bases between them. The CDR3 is CASSEARGGDGYTF. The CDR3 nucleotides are TGTGCCAGCAGTGAAGCTAGGGGCGGAGATGGCTACACCTTC.

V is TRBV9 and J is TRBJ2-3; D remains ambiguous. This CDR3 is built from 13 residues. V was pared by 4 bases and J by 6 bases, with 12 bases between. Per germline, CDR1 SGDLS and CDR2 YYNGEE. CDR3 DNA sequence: TGTGCCAGCAGCTCGAGAAATGTGGATACGCAGTATTTT. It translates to CASSSRNVDTQYF.

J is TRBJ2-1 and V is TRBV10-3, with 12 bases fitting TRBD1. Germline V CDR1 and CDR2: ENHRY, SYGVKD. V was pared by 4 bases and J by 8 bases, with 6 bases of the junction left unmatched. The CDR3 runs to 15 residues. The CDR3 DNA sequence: TGTGCCATCAGTGGAACTGGGACAGGGGGCCATGAGCAGTTCTTC. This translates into CAISGTGTGGHEQFF.

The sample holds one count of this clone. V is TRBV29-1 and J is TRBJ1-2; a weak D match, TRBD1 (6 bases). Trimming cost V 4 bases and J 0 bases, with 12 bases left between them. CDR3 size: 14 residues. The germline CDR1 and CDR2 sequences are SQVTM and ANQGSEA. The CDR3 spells CSVGSDRTNYGYTF. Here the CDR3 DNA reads TGCAGCGTTGGCAGTGACAGGACTAACTATGGCTACACCTTC.

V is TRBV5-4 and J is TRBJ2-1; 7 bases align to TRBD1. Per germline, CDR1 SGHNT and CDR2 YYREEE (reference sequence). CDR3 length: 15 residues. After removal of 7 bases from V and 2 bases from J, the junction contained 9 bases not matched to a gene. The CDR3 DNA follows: TGTGCCAGCTTCTCCGGGACAGAGACCTACAATGAGCAGTTCTTC. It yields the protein CASFSGTETYNEQFF.

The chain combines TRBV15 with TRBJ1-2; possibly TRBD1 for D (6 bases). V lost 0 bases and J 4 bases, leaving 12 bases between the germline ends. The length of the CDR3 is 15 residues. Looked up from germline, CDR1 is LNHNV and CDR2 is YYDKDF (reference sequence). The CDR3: CATSRDGPGAYGYTF. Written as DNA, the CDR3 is TGTGCCACCAGCAGAGATGGCCCAGGGGCCTATGGCTACACCTTC.

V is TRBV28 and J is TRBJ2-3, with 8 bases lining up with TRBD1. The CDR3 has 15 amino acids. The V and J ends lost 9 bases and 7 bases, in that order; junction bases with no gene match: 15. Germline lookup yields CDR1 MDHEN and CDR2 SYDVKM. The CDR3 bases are TGTGCCAGTAAGACAGGGGAAGGCAGTGTCAATACGCAGTATTTT. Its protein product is CASKTGEGSVNTQYF.

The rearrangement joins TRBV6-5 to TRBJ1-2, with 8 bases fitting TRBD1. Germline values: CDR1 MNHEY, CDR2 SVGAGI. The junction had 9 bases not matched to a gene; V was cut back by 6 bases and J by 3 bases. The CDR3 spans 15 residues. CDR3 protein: CASRRLTGEHYGYTF. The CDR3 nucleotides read TGTGCCAGCAGACGCCTGACAGGGGAGCACTATGGCTACACCTTC.

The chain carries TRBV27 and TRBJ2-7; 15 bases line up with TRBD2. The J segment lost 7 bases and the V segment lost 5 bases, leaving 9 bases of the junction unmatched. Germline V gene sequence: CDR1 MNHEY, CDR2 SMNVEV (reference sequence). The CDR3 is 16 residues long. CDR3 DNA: TGTGCCAGCAGTCCCGGACTAGCGGGGGGGCTTGAGGAGCAGTACTTC. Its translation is CASSPGLAGGLEEQYF.

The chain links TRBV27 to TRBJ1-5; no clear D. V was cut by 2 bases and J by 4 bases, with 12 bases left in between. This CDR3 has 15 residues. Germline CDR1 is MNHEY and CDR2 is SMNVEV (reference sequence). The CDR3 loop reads CASSLVPRHNQPQHF. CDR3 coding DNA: TGTGCCAGCAGTTTAGTACCCAGACATAATCAGCCCCAGCATTTT.

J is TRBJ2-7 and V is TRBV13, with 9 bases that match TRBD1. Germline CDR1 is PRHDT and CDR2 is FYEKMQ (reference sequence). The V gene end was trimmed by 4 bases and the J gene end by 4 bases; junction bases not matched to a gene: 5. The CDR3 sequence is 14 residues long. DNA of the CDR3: TGTGCCAGCAGCTCGGGACAGGGAGGGTACGAGCAGTACTTC. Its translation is CASSSGQGGYEQYF.

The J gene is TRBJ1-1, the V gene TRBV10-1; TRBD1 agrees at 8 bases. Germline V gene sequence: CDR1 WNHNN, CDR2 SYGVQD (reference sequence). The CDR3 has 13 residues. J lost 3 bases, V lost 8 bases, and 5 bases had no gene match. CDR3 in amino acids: CASRGQEDTEAFF. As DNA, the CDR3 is TGCGCCAGCCGGGGACAGGAGGACACTGAAGCTTTCTTT.

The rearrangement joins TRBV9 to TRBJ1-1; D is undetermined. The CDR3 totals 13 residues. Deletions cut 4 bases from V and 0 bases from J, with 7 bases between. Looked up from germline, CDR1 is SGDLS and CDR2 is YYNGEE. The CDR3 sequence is CASSTSLNTEAFF. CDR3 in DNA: TGTGCCAGCAGCACCAGTCTGAACACTGAAGCTTTCTTT.

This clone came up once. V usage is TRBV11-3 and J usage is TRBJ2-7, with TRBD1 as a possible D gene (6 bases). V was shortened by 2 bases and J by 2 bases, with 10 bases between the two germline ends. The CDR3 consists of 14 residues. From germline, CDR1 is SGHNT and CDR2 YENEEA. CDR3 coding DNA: TGTGCCAGCAGCTTACGACAGGAACCCTACGAGCAGTACGTC. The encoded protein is CASSLRQEPYEQYV.

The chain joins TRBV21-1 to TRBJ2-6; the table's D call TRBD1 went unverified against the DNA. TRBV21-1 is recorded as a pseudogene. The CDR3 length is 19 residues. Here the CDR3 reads CASSKPRDRGALGANVLTF. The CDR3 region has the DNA TGTGCCAGCAGCAAACCCCGGGACAGGGGTGCTCTGGGGGCCAACGTCCTGACTTTC.

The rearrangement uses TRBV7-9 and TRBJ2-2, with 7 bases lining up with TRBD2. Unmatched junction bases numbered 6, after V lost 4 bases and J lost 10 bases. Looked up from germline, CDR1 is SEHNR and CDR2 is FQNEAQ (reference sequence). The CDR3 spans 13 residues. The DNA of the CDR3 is TGTGCCAGCAGCTCAGACACTAGCGTGGAGCTGTTTTTT. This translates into CASSSDTSVELFF. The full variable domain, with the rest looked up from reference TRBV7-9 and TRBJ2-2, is DTGVSQNPRHKITKRGQNVTFRCDPISEHNRLYWYRQTLGQGPEFLTYFQNEAQLEKSRLLSDRFSAERPKGSFSTLEIQRTEQGDSAMYLCASSSDTSVELFFGEGSRLTVL.

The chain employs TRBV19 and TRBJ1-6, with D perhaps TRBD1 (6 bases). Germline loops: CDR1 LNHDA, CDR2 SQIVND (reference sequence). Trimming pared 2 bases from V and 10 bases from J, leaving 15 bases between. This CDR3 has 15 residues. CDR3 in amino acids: CASSIQGTSGSPLHF. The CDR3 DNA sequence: TGTGCCAGTAGTATACAGGGGACTAGTGGGTCACCCCTCCACTTT.

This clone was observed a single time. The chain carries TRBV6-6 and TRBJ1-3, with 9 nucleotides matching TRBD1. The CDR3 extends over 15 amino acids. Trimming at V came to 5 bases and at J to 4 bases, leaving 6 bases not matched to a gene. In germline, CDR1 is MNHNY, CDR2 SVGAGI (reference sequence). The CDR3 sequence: CASSTGGTGGNTIYF. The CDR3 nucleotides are TGTGCCAGCAGTACGGGGGGGACAGGGGGAAACACCATATATTTT.

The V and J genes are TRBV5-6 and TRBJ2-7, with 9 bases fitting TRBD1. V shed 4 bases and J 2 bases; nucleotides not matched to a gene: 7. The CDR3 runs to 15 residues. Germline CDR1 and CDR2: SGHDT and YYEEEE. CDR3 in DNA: TGTGCCAGCAGCGGCCCGGACAGGGGCGCCTACGAGCAGTACTTC. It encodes CASSGPDRGAYEQYF. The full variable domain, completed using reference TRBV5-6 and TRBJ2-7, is DAGVTQSPTHLIKTRGQQVTLRCSPKSGHDTVSWYQQALGQGPQFIFQYYEEEERQRGNFPDRFSGHQFPNYSSELNVNALLLGDSALYLCASSGPDRGAYEQYFGPGTRLTVT.

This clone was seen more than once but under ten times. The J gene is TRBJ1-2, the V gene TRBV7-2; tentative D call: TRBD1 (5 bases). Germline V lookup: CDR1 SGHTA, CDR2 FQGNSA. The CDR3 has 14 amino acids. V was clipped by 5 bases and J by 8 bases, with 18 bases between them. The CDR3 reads CASSTRWGEKGYTF. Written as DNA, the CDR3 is TGTGCCAGCAGCACCCGATGGGGGGAGAAAGGCTACACCTTC.

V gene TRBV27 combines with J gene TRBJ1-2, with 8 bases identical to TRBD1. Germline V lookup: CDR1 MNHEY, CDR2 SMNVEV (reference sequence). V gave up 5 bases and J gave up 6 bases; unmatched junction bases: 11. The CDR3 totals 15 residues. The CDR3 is CASSTLGRGQDGYTF. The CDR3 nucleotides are TGTGCCAGCAGTACCTTGGGCAGGGGGCAGGATGGCTACACCTTC.

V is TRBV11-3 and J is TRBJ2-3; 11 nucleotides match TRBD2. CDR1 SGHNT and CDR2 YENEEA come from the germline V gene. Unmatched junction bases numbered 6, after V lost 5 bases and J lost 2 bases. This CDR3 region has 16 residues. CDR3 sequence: CASSRTSGGPTDTQYF. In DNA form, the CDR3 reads TGTGCCAGCAGCCGTACTAGCGGGGGCCCCACAGATACGCAGTATTTT.

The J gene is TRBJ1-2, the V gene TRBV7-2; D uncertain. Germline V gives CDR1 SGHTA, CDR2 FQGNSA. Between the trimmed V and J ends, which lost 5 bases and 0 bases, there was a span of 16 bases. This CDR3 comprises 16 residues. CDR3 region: CASSPRPVPTNYGYTF. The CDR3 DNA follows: TGTGCCAGCAGCCCCCGCCCAGTCCCCACTAACTATGGCTACACCTTC.

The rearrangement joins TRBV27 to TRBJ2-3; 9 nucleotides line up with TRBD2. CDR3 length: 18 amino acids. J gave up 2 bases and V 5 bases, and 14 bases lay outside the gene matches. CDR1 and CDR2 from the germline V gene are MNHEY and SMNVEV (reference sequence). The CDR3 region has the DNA TGTGCCAGCAGTGCTCAACCGACTAGCGGAGCCTCCACAGATACGCAGTATTTT. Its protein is CASSAQPTSGASTDTQYF.

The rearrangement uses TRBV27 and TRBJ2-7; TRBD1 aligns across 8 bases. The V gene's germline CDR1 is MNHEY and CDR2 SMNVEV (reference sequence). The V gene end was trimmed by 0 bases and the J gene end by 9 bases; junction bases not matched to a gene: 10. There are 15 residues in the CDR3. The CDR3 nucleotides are TGTGCCAGCAGTTTATCGGACAGGGTACTACGAGGGCAGTACTTC. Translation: CASSLSDRVLRGQYF.